What follows are 22 T cell receptor beta chains derived from one specimen sequenced in a study of blood T cells in healthy people across ages. A J-beta primer mix and a sample-barcoded 5' primer were used in a second PCR of about 7 to 11 cycles. TCRdb itself ran the 5' RACE reads through MiXCR, one entry per CDR3 protein. This table holds 1.5 million to 2 million distinct CDR3 sequences, around 40% found once. Sequenced input: blood. The receptors originated from a human donor in good health.

This rearrangement joins TRBV7-3 to TRBJ2-1; D possibly corresponds to TRBD1 (5 bases). Germline CDR1 SGHTA, CDR2 FQGTGA. V lost 1 base and J 1 base, leaving 11 bases between the germline ends. The CDR3 covers 16 residues. CDR3 coding DNA: TGTGCCAGCAGCTTAATCGGTCAGGGTTCCTACAATGAGCAGTTCTTC. Protein sequence: CASSLIGQGSYNEQFF.

The V gene is TRBV5-1, the J gene TRBJ1-2, with D uncertain. From germline, CDR1 is SGHRS and CDR2 YFSETQ. V dropped 0 bases and J dropped 6 bases, with 15 bases sitting between them. This CDR3 has 15 residues. This CDR3 is CASSLEVMVLDGYTF. The DNA of the CDR3 is TGCGCCAGCAGCTTGGAGGTAATGGTTCTGGATGGCTACACCTTC. The full variable domain, with the rest looked up from reference TRBV5-1 and TRBJ1-2, is KAGVTQTPRYLIKTRGQQVTLSCSPISGHRSVSWYQQTPGQGLQFLFEYFSETQRNKGNFPGRFSGRQFSNSRSEMNVSTLELGDSALYLCASSLEVMVLDGYTFGSGTRLTVV.

This clonotype turned up a few times. This chain uses TRBV6-5 with TRBJ1-2; TRBD1 matches at 7 bases. Germline assignment: CDR1 MNHEY and CDR2 SVGAGI. The CDR3 covers 15 residues. Trimming cost V 6 bases and J 4 bases; bases outside gene matches: 11. The CDR3, as DNA: TGTGCCAGCAGAGAGCTATACGGGACAGCCTATGGCTACACCTTC. Protein: CASRELYGTAYGYTF.

This clonotype has more than one count but fewer than ten. The chain recombines TRBV20-1 with TRBJ2-1; 7 nucleotides align to TRBD1. The CDR3 covers 17 residues. Germline V gene lookup returns CDR1 DFQATT and CDR2 SNEGSKA (reference sequence). The CDR3 loop is CSGIGQVNWASYNEQFF. CDR3 sequence (DNA): TGCAGCGGTATTGGACAGGTCAACTGGGCTTCCTACAATGAGCAGTTCTTC.

This clonotype appeared a few times. V and J are TRBV12-3 or TRBV12-4 and TRBJ2-3; TRBD1 agrees at 9 bases. The ends lost 5 bases at V and 2 bases at J; junction bases unmatched: 5. This CDR3 spans 15 amino acids. The CDR3: CASSPWDRVTDTQYF. DNA for the CDR3: TGTGCCAGCAGTCCATGGGACAGGGTCACAGATACGCAGTATTTT.

The chain uses TRBV29-1 and TRBJ2-4; 9 nucleotides match TRBD1. Near its end, the DNA agrees better with TRBJ2-7, so the J call may be wrong. The CDR3 is 12 amino acids. CDR1 is SQVTM, CDR2 ANQGSEA, per germline. Here the CDR3 DNA reads TGCAGCGCGGGGACAGGGACCTACGAGCAGTACTTC. As protein: CSAGTGTYEQYF.

Points on this clonotype: Compared with germline, one end of the junction differs, possibly owing to a read error. The chain has TRBV7-9 and TRBJ1-1, with a tentative D call TRBD1 (5 bases). The germline CDR1 and CDR2 sequences are SEHNR and FQNEAQ (reference sequence). This CDR3 comprises 14 residues. CDR3 bases: TGTGTCAGCAGCCTAACAGGCGTGAACACTGAAGCTTTCTTT. The encoded protein is CVSSLTGVNTEAFF.

This clonotype has a handful of counts. The CDR3 sequence: CASKVRGGGAYEQYF. In DNA form, the CDR3 reads TGTGCCAGCAAGGTCAGGGGCGGCGGAGCCTACGAGCAGTACTTC. This sequence joins TRBV6-1 and TRBJ2-7; perhaps TRBD1 as D (6 bases). Germline CDR1 and CDR2: MNHNS and SASEGT. Trimming removed 7 bases from V and 2 bases from J, with 18 bases in between. This CDR3 is 15 amino acids long.

The sample holds a few counts of this clonotype. This sequence joins TRBV12-3 or TRBV12-4 and TRBJ2-3; D perhaps matches TRBD2 (5 bases). The CDR3 spans 18 residues. Trimming took 5 bases from V and 5 from J, leaving 26 bases between them. The CDR3 loop is CASSPLGRGLGRVDTQYF. The CDR3 region has the DNA TGTGCCAGCAGTCCCTTAGGTCGCGGGTTAGGCCGGGTAGATACGCAGTATTTT.

The chain employs TRBV29-1 and TRBJ1-2; 9 bases line up with TRBD1. Germline-derived CDR1 and CDR2 are SQVTM and ANQGSEA. The CDR3 has 14 amino acids. Trimming took 6 bases from V and 6 from J; bases not matched to a gene: 11. For the CDR3, the DNA is TGCAGCGTCGGGACAGGGTACTCCCCCGATGGCTACACCTTC. Amino acid sequence: CSVGTGYSPDGYTF.

The V call is TRBV29-1, the J call TRBJ1-1; 8 bases agree with TRBD1. The V and J ends lost 6 bases and 3 bases, in that order; junction bases with no gene match: 18. Per the germline V gene, CDR1 is SQVTM and CDR2 is ANQGSEA. CDR3 length: 17 residues. The DNA of the CDR3 is TGCAGCGTCTCCTCCGGGACAGGTGCTTTAAGGGACACTGAAGCTTTCTTT. Residues: CSVSSGTGALRDTEAFF.

The V and J genes are TRBV6-5 and TRBJ1-2; D possibly corresponds to TRBD1 (5 bases). V was pared by 8 bases and J by 4 bases, with 14 bases between. The CDR3 spans 13 residues. In germline, CDR1 is MNHEY, CDR2 SVGAGI. This CDR3 reads CASGKQERYGYTF. The CDR3 DNA follows: TGTGCCAGCGGAAAACAGGAACGCTATGGCTACACCTTC.

As regards this clonotype: This may come from a read error, since a much larger clone is one base off. The chain carries TRBV9 and TRBJ2-7; D might be TRBD2 (6 bases). The CDR3 length is 16 residues. V was pared by 2 bases and J by 3 bases, with 18 bases between. The germline gives CDR1 SGDLS, CDR2 YYNGEE. The CDR3 DNA is TGTGCCAGCAGCGTCGGTCCATGGGACGGGGGCTACGAGCAGTACTTC. Its translation: CASSVGPWDGGYEQYF.

This clonotype showed up just a few times. The chain combines TRBV12-3 or TRBV12-4 with TRBJ2-7, with 7 bases lining up with TRBD2. J was trimmed by 3 bases and V by 5 bases; bases with no gene match: 7. The CDR3 covers 14 residues. The DNA for the CDR3 is TGTGCCAGCAGTCCTACAGCGGGGCACTACGAGCAGTACTTC. This gives the protein CASSPTAGHYEQYF.

V is TRBV12-3 or TRBV12-4 and J is TRBJ1-4; possible D gene TRBD1, 5 bases. V lost 3 bases and J lost 0, with 26 bases in between. The CDR3 has 21 residues. CDR3 sequence (DNA): TGTGCCAGCAGTTTGTGGGACGTCGGCAGGCTGGGGTCTGCAACTAATGAAAAACTGTTTTTT. Protein: CASSLWDVGRLGSATNEKLFF.

This chain connects TRBV29-1 to TRBJ1-1; D uncertain. The CDR3 is made up of 14 amino acids. V lost 4 bases and J lost 1, with 13 bases in between. Germline CDR1 and CDR2: SQVTM and ANQGSEA. The CDR3 protein is CSVGPTVRNTEAFF. DNA of the CDR3: TGCAGCGTTGGGCCCACGGTAAGGAACACTGAAGCTTTCTTT.

CDR3 in amino acids: CSARVPGEQYF. In DNA form, the CDR3 reads TGCAGTGCTAGAGTACCGGGGGAGCAGTACTTC. The V gene is TRBV20-1, the J gene TRBJ2-7, with D perhaps matching TRBD2 (5 bases). The CDR3 contains 11 residues. The V gene's germline CDR1 is DFQATT and CDR2 SNEGSKA (reference sequence). V was cut by 1 base and J by 7 bases, with 8 bases left in between.

This clonotype was seen a few times. The genes are TRBV3-1 and TRBJ1-5, with D uncertain. The germline V and J ends were trimmed by 1 base and 7 bases, with 8 bases remaining between them. Germline CDR1 reads LGHDT; CDR2 reads YNNKEL (reference sequence). This CDR3 comprises 13 residues. CDR3 residues: CASSQGAEQPQHF. CDR3 bases: TGTGCCAGCAGCCAAGGTGCGGAACAGCCCCAGCATTTT.

On this clonotype itself: A read error may produce the germline difference seen at one junction end. The J gene is TRBJ1-1, the V gene TRBV5-1, with D unclear. The CDR3 is 15 amino acids. Germline V gives CDR1 SGHRS, CDR2 YFSETQ. The CDR3 loop is CASNLGKGSQIEAFF. As DNA, the CDR3 is TGCGCCAGCAACTTGGGGAAGGGTTCCCAAATTGAAGCTTTCTTT. The variable domain in full, with the rest retrieved from reference TRBV5-1 and TRBJ1-1, is KAGVTQTPRYLIKTRGQQVTLSCSPISGHRSVSWYQQTPGQGLQFLFEYFSETQRNKGNFPGRFSGRQFSNSRSEMNVSTLELGDSALYLCASNLGKGSQIEAFFGQGTRLTVV.

V usage is TRBV9 and J usage is TRBJ2-7, with D unresolved. The V gene lost 4 bases and the J gene lost 10 bases, with 18 bases spanning the gap. Germline lookup yields CDR1 SGDLS and CDR2 YYNGEE. The length of the CDR3 is 13 residues. The CDR3 spells CASSFNQAGEQYF. In nucleotides, the CDR3 is TGTGCCAGCAGCTTCAACCAGGCAGGCGAACAGTACTTC.

This clonotype was found many times. CDR3 DNA: TGTGCCAGCAGCCCCCTGAGGGTTCAAGAGACCCAGTACTTC. This translates into CASSPLRVQETQYF. V usage is TRBV7-9 and J usage is TRBJ2-5, with D possibly matching TRBD2 (5 bases). This CDR3 contains 14 residues. V was pared by 5 bases and J by 2 bases, with 12 bases between. Germline CDR1 is SEHNR and CDR2 is FQNEAQ (reference sequence).

This clonotype was seen more than once but under ten times. The chain recombines TRBV10-3 with TRBJ2-1, with D tentatively TRBD2 (5 bases). The CDR3 totals 11 residues. Germline CDR1 is ENHRY and CDR2 is SYGVKD. V was cut by 6 bases and J by 7 bases, with 7 bases left in between. The CDR3 loop is CAISRENEQFF. DNA of the CDR3: TGTGCCATCAGCCGGGAAAATGAGCAGTTCTTC.